A single T cell receptor (beta chain) is shown here with its context. Its antigen is still unknown. Germline lookup yields CDR1 SGHAT and CDR2 FQDESV (reference sequence). Trimming pared 3 bases from V and 4 bases from J, leaving 9 bases between. CDR3 length: 14 residues. Reverse transcribed after extraction, RNA yielded cDNA as the sequencing template. Only in-frame clones appear in the TCRdb table, and some are missing; sequencing was by immunoSEQ multiplex PCR. The data hold more than 200,000 clones, with about three fifths observed a single time. This entry belongs to a study of CD8+ T cells in alopecia areata. Looking at the study overall: For 6 to 18 months, tofacitinib was taken, and 6 months off drug followed. Study-wide results and limits: There were many expanded lesional clones persisting in scalp and blood during tofacitinib. Patients showed less clear TCR sequence sharing than mice, possibly partly because of HLA diversity.

Treatment reported: oral pan-JAK inhibitor, 5-10 mg twice daily. This clonotype was obtained from a human donor with alopecia areata. This material consisted of CD4+ T cells sorted from blood, taken at week 4, from a patient treated with tofacitinib. The V call is TRBV11-1, the J call TRBJ2-2, with D hard to call. CDR3 protein: CASSLIGVTGELFF. The DNA of the CDR3 is TGTGCCAGCAGCTTGATTGGGGTCACCGGGGAGCTGTTTTTT.